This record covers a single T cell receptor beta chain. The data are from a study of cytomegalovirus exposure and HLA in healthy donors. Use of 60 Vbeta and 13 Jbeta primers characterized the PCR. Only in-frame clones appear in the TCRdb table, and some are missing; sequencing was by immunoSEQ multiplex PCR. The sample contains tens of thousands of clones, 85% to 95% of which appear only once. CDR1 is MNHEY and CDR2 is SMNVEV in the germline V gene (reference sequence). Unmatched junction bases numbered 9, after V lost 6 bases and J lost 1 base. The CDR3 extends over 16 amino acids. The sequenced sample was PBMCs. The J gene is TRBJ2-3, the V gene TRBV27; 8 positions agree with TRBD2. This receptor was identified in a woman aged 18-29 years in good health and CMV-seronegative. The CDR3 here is CASRRPPGGGTDTQYF. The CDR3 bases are TGTGCCAGCAGACGGCCCCCCGGGGGGGGCACAGATACGCAGTATTTT.